This T cell receptor (beta chain) stems from a study of PD-1 and CTLA-4 blockade in melanoma. Here immunoSEQ multiplex PCR was the method, and the copy in TCRdb shows in-frame clones only, minus some. The profile shows 32,000 or so clones, roughly 91% of them singletons. The V end was cut by 3 bases, the J end by 6 bases, with 9 bases between. The germline CDR1 and CDR2 sequences are SNHLY and FYNNEI. The CDR3 runs 13 residues. The chain links TRBV2 to TRBJ2-1; D gene uncertain. This clonotype was sampled from a human donor with melanoma. The sample was CD8+ T cells from peripheral blood, taken before anti-PD-1 treatment. The CDR3 region has the DNA TGTGCCAGCAGTGATCGGCCTTCCAATGAGCAGTTCTTC. Translating it yields CASSDRPSNEQFF.